Each of the 7 T cell receptor beta chains below was sequenced from the same sample in a study of identical twins. TCRdb re-derived calls from the 5' RACE reads in MiXCR, one entry per CDR3 protein. The data hold roughly 720,000 distinct CDR3 sequences, with approximately 18% observed a single time. The sample was also reused in another study, on T cells expressing NK-cell markers.

Sequenced: PBMCs. These receptors were taken from a woman aged 18-29 years in good health.

This clonotype was observed a few times. The gene calls are TRBV5-1 and TRBJ2-1, with a weak D call TRBD2 (5 bases). Per the germline V gene, CDR1 is SGHRS and CDR2 is YFSETQ. This CDR3 spans 16 amino acids. V was pared by 0 bases and J by 0 bases, with 10 bases between. DNA for the CDR3: TGCGCCAGCAGCTTGGGGACTTTCAGCTCCTACAATGAGCAGTTCTTC. This sequence encodes CASSLGTFSSYNEQFF.

V gene TRBV5-1 combines with J gene TRBJ2-4; 9 bases align to TRBD1. V shed 0 bases, J shed 13 bases, and the junction held 2 bases outside the gene matches. This CDR3 spans 12 amino acids. Germline V gene lookup returns CDR1 SGHRS and CDR2 YFSETQ. CDR3: CASSLGDREQYF. Here the CDR3 DNA reads TGCGCCAGCAGCTTGGGGGACAGGGAACAGTACTTC.

This clonotype was found a few times. The chain employs TRBV12-3 or TRBV12-4 and TRBJ2-5, with 7 bases aligning to TRBD2. This CDR3 has 16 amino acids. Trimming took 6 bases from V and 4 from J; bases not matched to a gene: 14. The CDR3 loop reads CASSPVKGRAGETQYF. CDR3 coding DNA: TGTGCCAGCAGCCCCGTTAAAGGGAGGGCCGGAGAGACCCAGTACTTC.

This sequence joins TRBV10-3 and TRBJ2-1; TRBD2 aligns across 7 bases. This CDR3 has 13 amino acids. The V gene's germline CDR1 is ENHRY and CDR2 SYGVKD. V gave up 6 bases and J gave up 7 bases; unmatched junction bases: 6. The CDR3 loop is CAISPLALNEQFF. The CDR3 DNA reads TGTGCCATCAGCCCACTAGCGCTTAATGAGCAGTTCTTC.

V is TRBV5-1 and J is TRBJ2-3; weak D call: TRBD2 (5 bases). V lost 0 bases and J lost 1, with 12 bases in between. Germline V CDR1 and CDR2: SGHRS, YFSETQ. The CDR3 consists of 16 residues. DNA of the CDR3: TGCGCCAGCAGCTTGGCCTTAGCGAGGCGCACAGATACGCAGTATTTT. Translation: CASSLALARRTDTQYF.

This clonotype has a handful of counts. This chain uses TRBV29-1 with TRBJ2-7, with TRBD1 matching 12 bases. V lost 7 bases to trimming and J lost 7 bases; unmatched junction nucleotides: 5. Germline loops: CDR1 SQVTM, CDR2 ANQGSEA. The CDR3 length is 12 residues. CDR3: CSGGTGGREQYF. CDR3 sequence (DNA): TGCAGCGGGGGGACAGGGGGCCGGGAGCAGTACTTC.

This clonotype has a handful of counts. J is TRBJ2-7 and V is TRBV14; weak D call: TRBD1 (5 bases). Trimming shortened V by 3 bases and J by 4 bases, and 28 bases separated the two germline ends. The germline V gene has CDR1 SGHDN and CDR2 FVKESK. The CDR3 consists of 19 residues. The CDR3 loop is CASSHRPIGERQLNYEQYF. The CDR3 nucleotides read TGTGCCAGCAGCCACCGTCCCATAGGGGAACGACAGTTGAATTACGAGCAGTACTTC.